These 13 T cell receptor beta chains originate from one sample sequenced in a study of blood T cells in healthy people across ages. Through a sample-barcoded 5' primer and a J-beta primer mix, a second PCR was run for about 6 to 11 cycles. A single record per CDR3 protein comes from TCRdb applying MiXCR to the 5' RACE reads. The table lists 660,000 or so distinct CDR3 sequences, roughly 53% of them singletons. Sequences were obtained from blood. The receptors were sampled from a man in his sixties in good health.

V usage is TRBV29-1 and J usage is TRBJ2-2; 9 bases line up with TRBD2. J lost 4 bases, V lost 3 bases, and 6 bases had no gene match. Per the germline V gene, CDR1 is SQVTM and CDR2 is ANQGSEA. This CDR3 has 15 amino acids. CDR3 amino acids: CSVDSSGGRTGELFF. Here the CDR3 DNA reads TGCAGCGTTGATAGTAGCGGGGGCCGCACCGGGGAGCTGTTTTTT.

This clonotype has only a few counts. The V gene is TRBV7-2, the J gene TRBJ2-4, with D perhaps matching TRBD2 (7 bases). The CDR3 runs 16 residues. In germline, CDR1 is SGHTA, CDR2 FQGNSA. Trimming stripped 1 base from V and 4 bases from J, with 14 bases between. The CDR3 nucleotides read TGTGCCAGCAGCTTAGTCGGGGGGCCAACGAAAAACATTCAGTACTTC. This encodes CASSLVGGPTKNIQYF.

The sample holds one count of this clonotype. The genes are TRBV5-1 and TRBJ1-2; no firm D call. This CDR3 is built from 15 residues. Per the germline V gene, CDR1 is SGHRS and CDR2 is YFSETQ. Between the trimmed V and J ends, which lost 4 bases and 3 bases, there was a span of 16 bases. Written as DNA, the CDR3 is TGCGCCAGCAGCCGAGGTTCGGACGTAGACTATGGCTACACCTTC. This gives the protein CASSRGSDVDYGYTF.

J is TRBJ2-5 and V is TRBV20-1, with D perhaps matching TRBD2 (7 bases). V shed 6 bases and J shed 9 bases, with 14 bases lying between them. This CDR3 spans 11 amino acids. The germline V gene has CDR1 DFQATT and CDR2 SNEGSKA (reference sequence). CDR3 coding DNA: TGCAGTGCAGGGGGGGGAGGGGCCCAGTACTTC. Protein sequence: CSAGGGGAQYF.

V gene TRBV20-1 combines with J gene TRBJ2-1; D gene unclear. Germline CDR1 DFQATT, CDR2 SNEGSKA (reference sequence). V was pared by 6 bases and J by 7 bases, with 22 bases between. CDR3 length: 15 residues. This chain's CDR3 is CSARLPSRAPNEQFF. CDR3 sequence (DNA): TGCAGTGCCAGACTCCCCTCCCGGGCCCCAAATGAGCAGTTCTTC.

The chain carries TRBV10-3 and TRBJ2-3, with TRBD1 as a possible D gene (5 bases). The CDR3 loop spans 16 amino acids. V was pared by 1 base and J by 0 bases, with 11 bases between. Germline V lookup: CDR1 ENHRY, CDR2 SYGVKD. CDR3 protein: CAISEYDSTSTDTQYF. DNA of the CDR3: TGTGCCATCAGTGAGTACGACAGTACTAGCACAGATACGCAGTATTTT.

The chain uses TRBV4-1 and TRBJ1-2; 7 bases align to TRBD1. Germline assignment: CDR1 MGHRA and CDR2 YSYEKL. Germline trimming cut 0 bases from V and 8 bases from J; bases unmatched to any gene: 3. The CDR3 is made up of 13 amino acids. This CDR3 is CASSQETGRGYTF. Written as DNA, the CDR3 is TGCGCCAGCAGCCAAGAGACAGGGCGCGGCTACACCTTC.

V usage is TRBV7-2 and J usage is TRBJ2-7; 8 bases are a match to TRBD2. The J call is in doubt because the DNA end fits TRBJ2-5 better. The CDR3 spans 15 residues. CDR1 is SGHTA and CDR2 is FQGNSA in the germline V gene. CDR3 protein: CASSPWASGRETQYF. The CDR3 DNA reads TGTGCCAGCAGCCCCTGGGCTAGCGGGCGAGAGACCCAGTACTTC.

This clonotype was counted only a few times. This chain uses TRBV7-9 with TRBJ2-5; maybe TRBD2 (5 bases). The ends were cut back, 7 bases at V and 5 bases at J, with 20 bases in the middle. Germline values: CDR1 SEHNR, CDR2 FQNEAQ (reference sequence). The CDR3 sequence is 15 residues long. CDR3 DNA: TGTGCCAGCACCGCTACCCTTACTAGGTTTGAGACCCAGTACTTC. Its protein is CASTATLTRFETQYF. Variable domain in full (rest from reference TRBV7-9 and TRBJ2-5): DTGVSQNPRHKITKRGQNVTFRCDPISEHNRLYWYRQTLGQGPEFLTYFQNEAQLEKSRLLSDRFSAERPKGSFSTLEIQRTEQGDSAMYLCASTATLTRFETQYFGPGTRLLVL.

The CDR3 reads CASSEASGTDTQYF. CDR3 DNA: TGTGCCAGCAGTGAGGCTAGCGGCACAGATACGCAGTATTTT. The genes are TRBV6-4 and TRBJ2-3; a weak D match, TRBD2 (6 bases). This CDR3 spans 14 amino acids. Per germline, CDR1 MRHNA and CDR2 SNTAGT. The V end was cut by 3 bases, the J end by 1 base, with 8 bases between.

This clonotype was observed a handful of times. V usage is TRBV7-9 and J usage is TRBJ2-7, with 7 positions matching TRBD1. With the DNA end fitting TRBJ2-5 better, the J assignment may be wrong. CDR1 is SEHNR and CDR2 is FQNEAQ in the germline V gene (reference sequence). The CDR3 consists of 14 residues. CDR3 sequence reads: CASSQNTGAETQYF. In DNA form, the CDR3 reads TGTGCCAGCAGCCAAAACACAGGGGCCGAGACCCAGTACTTC.

This clonotype was seen more than once but under ten times. The V gene is TRBV5-1, the J gene TRBJ2-4; TRBD1 is a possible D gene (6 bases). Germline CDR1 SGHRS, CDR2 YFSETQ. Trimming took 4 bases from V and 6 from J, leaving 14 bases between them. This CDR3 comprises 14 residues. The CDR3 DNA reads TGCGCCAGCAGCCCCGGGACACCGGCAAACATTCAGTACTTC. This gives the protein CASSPGTPANIQYF.

This clonotype has just a few counts. The chain combines TRBV20-1 with TRBJ1-5; D gene unclear. Germline CDR1 DFQATT, CDR2 SNEGSKA (reference sequence). The CDR3 contains 14 residues. V lost 5 bases to trimming and J lost 0 bases, with 11 bases between them. The CDR3: CSAGYGYSNQPQHF. In DNA form, the CDR3 reads TGCAGTGCTGGTTACGGCTATAGCAATCAGCCCCAGCATTTT.